These 3 T cell receptor beta chains were all obtained from the same sample, sequenced in a study of control samples from healthy donors and cancer patients. Here immunoSEQ multiplex PCR was the method, and the copy in TCRdb shows in-frame clones only, minus some. The sample has roughly 100,000 clones, 80% to 90% seen once. The sample comprised blood. The receptors derive from a man aged 25 to 40 in good health.

The chain uses TRBV19 and TRBJ2-3, with D possibly TRBD2 on 6 matching bases. Trimming left V 3 bases short and J 7 bases short, with 23 bases between. CDR3 size: 17 residues. Per the germline V gene, CDR1 is LNHDA and CDR2 is SQIVND (reference sequence). In DNA form, the CDR3 reads TGTGCCAGTAGTATTGAAAGTTCCAGGGCAGGGAGGAATACGCAGTATTTT. The encoded protein is CASSIESSRAGRNTQYF.

The rearrangement uses TRBV6-5 and TRBJ2-5; D gene unclear. Germline-derived CDR1 and CDR2 are MNHEY and SVGAGI. Trimming left V 6 bases short and J 0 bases short, with 11 bases between. The CDR3 sequence is 14 residues long. The chain's CDR3 is CASRSRVHQETQYF. The CDR3 DNA sequence: TGTGCCAGCAGATCTCGGGTCCACCAAGAGACCCAGTACTTC.

The rearrangement uses TRBV27 and TRBJ2-3, with a tentative D call TRBD2 (6 bases). Germline CDR1 MNHEY, CDR2 SMNVEV (reference sequence). Trimming shortened V by 7 bases and J by 11 bases, and 22 bases separated the two germline ends. The CDR3 extends over 14 amino acids. CDR3: CASTLSGAGDEQYF. The CDR3 region has the DNA TGTGCCAGCACCCTTAGCGGTGCCGGGGATGAGCAGTATTTT.